A selection of T cell receptor beta chains follows, all from one sample in a study of blood T cell repertoires in COVID-19. Using immunoSEQ multiplex PCR, the repertoire was profiled, and TCRdb retains in-frame clones only, with some absent. The table has about 24,000 clones, 86% seen once. The sequenced sample was peripheral blood. The receptor set was obtained from a man aged 45-65 years with active COVID-19. Each CDR3 is given with its conserved first and last residue. The D gene is left open where the match is weak. Expanded clones get a size class; other rows say once, few or many, or leave the size out.

clone_size	v_call	cdr3_length	j_call	d_call	cdr3_aa	cdr3_nt
few	TRBV18	11	TRBJ1-1	-	CASRENTEAFF	TGTGCCAGCCGGGAGAACACTGAAGCTTTCTTT
-	TRBV5-4	15	TRBJ2-2	-	CASSRDRAGTGELFF	TGTGCCAGCAGCCGTGACAGGGCGGGGACCGGGGAGCTGTTTTTT
-	TRBV9	17	TRBJ2-2	-	CASSVASKLVNTGELFF	TGTGCCAGCAGCGTAGCCAGCAAGCTAGTGAACACCGGGGAGCTGTTTTTT
-	TRBV18	13	TRBJ2-5	-	CASSPSKKDSQYF	TGTGCCAGCTCACCGAGTAAAAAGGACTCCCAGTACTTC
-	TRBV11-2	11	TRBJ1-1	-	CASSLGIEAFF	TGTGCCAGCAGCTTAGGTATTGAAGCTTTCTTT
-	TRBV3-1/TRBV3-2	17	TRBJ2-3	TRBD2	CASSQRLAGGLRDTQYF	TGTGCCAGCAGCCAGCGGCTAGCGGGGGGCCTACGAGATACGCAGTATTTT
-	TRBV29-1	14	TRBJ2-1	-	CSGSLLSSYNEQFF	TGCAGCGGTAGCCTCTTGAGCTCCTACAATGAGCAGTTCTTC
few	TRBV7-6	15	TRBJ2-7	TRBD1	CASSLLGTGGNEQYF	TGTGCCAGCAGCTTACTCGGGACAGGGGGCAACGAGCAGTACTTC
-	TRBV27	16	TRBJ2-7	-	CASSPRPALGVYEQYF	TGTGCCAGCAGTCCCAGGCCAGCGTTAGGGGTATACGAGCAGTACTTC
-	TRBV18	16	TRBJ1-3	TRBD1	CASSPDRAPLGNTIYF	TGTGCCAGCTCACCGGACAGGGCCCCACTCGGAAACACCATATATTTT
-	TRBV2	13	TRBJ1-1	-	CASSERGGTEAFF	TGTGCCAGCAGTGAACGGGGGGGGACTGAAGCTTTCTTT
-	TRBV18	13	TRBJ1-2	-	CASSRSDTYGYTF	TGTGCCAGCTCACGCTCGGACACCTATGGCTACACCTTC
once	TRBV4-2	17	TRBJ2-2	TRBD2	CASSRLAGGANTGELFF	TGTGCCAGCAGCCGTCTAGCGGGAGGGGCGAACACCGGGGAGCTGTTTTTT
-	TRBV12-3/TRBV12-4	13	TRBJ1-1	-	CASSNRVLTEAFF	TGTGCCAGCAGCAACAGGGTTCTCACTGAAGCTTTCTTT
-	TRBV18	13	TRBJ1-1	-	CASSPGVSPEAFF	TGTGCCAGCTCACCGGGCGTCTCCCCTGAAGCTTTCTTT
-	TRBV5-1	15	TRBJ2-1	TRBD1	CASSLGQGVIDEQFF	TGCGCCAGCAGCTTGGGACAGGGGGTGATCGATGAGCAGTTCTTC
-	TRBV7-3	15	TRBJ2-3	TRBD1	CASSPAGGAADTQYF	TGTGCCAGCAGCCCGGCAGGGGGCGCAGCAGATACGCAGTATTTT
-	TRBV5-1	16	TRBJ2-1	TRBD1	CASSWQSGQGTNEQFF	TGCGCCAGCAGCTGGCAGTCGGGACAGGGAACCAATGAGCAGTTCTTC
-	TRBV4-3	14	TRBJ2-3	-	CASSQDQSTDTQYF	TGCGCCAGCAGCCAAGACCAGAGCACAGATACGCAGTATTTT
-	TRBV24-1	15	TRBJ2-1	TRBD1	CATDPGTGGYNEQFF	TGTGCCACCGACCCCGGGACAGGAGGGTACAATGAGCAGTTCTTC
-	TRBV13	13	TRBJ2-1	-	CASSLGVRNEQFF	TGTGCCAGCAGCTTAGGTGTCAGAAATGAGCAGTTCTTC
-	TRBV6-5	13	TRBJ1-2	-	CASSLSGPQGYTF	TGTGCCAGCAGCCTTTCAGGTCCGCAGGGCTACACCTTC
-	TRBV4-3	17	TRBJ2-7	-	CASSQDRFGSRSYEQYF	TGCGCCAGCAGCCAAGATCGTTTTGGCTCTCGATCCTACGAGCAGTACTTC
-	TRBV28	13	TRBJ1-3	-	CASATGPGNTIYF	TGTGCCAGCGCAACAGGGCCGGGAAACACCATATATTTT
-	TRBV18	15	TRBJ1-1	TRBD1	CASSPEGQGSRVAFF	TGTGCCAGCTCACCAGAGGGACAGGGTTCGCGTGTGGCTTTCTTT
-	TRBV9	17	TRBJ1-2	-	CASSVEPGHFLLSGYTF	TGTGCCAGCAGCGTTGAACCGGGACACTTCCTTCTAAGTGGCTACACCTTC
-	TRBV19	14	TRBJ2-1	-	CASSTGGRGDEQFF	TGTGCCAGTAGTACCGGGGGAAGGGGAGATGAGCAGTTCTTC
-	TRBV5-1	14	TRBJ2-5	-	CASSLGHLGETQYF	TGCGCCAGCAGCCTAGGACACTTGGGAGAGACCCAGTACTTC
-	TRBV5-6	15	TRBJ1-2	-	CASSRTMTANYGYTF	TGTGCCAGCAGCCGTACGATGACAGCTAACTATGGCTACACCTTC
-	TRBV11-3	14	TRBJ2-3	-	CASSSQGLTDTQYF	TGTGCCAGCAGTTCACAGGGTCTCACAGATACGCAGTATTTT
-	TRBV27	13	TRBJ2-3	-	CASSFWGADTQYF	TGTGCCAGCAGTTTCTGGGGGGCAGATACGCAGTATTTT
-	TRBV6-5	14	TRBJ2-7	TRBD1	CASRGGTGTGEQYF	TGTGCCAGCAGGGGAGGGACAGGGACGGGCGAGCAGTACTTC
-	TRBV7-2	15	TRBJ2-2	TRBD2	CASRGAGGNTGELFF	TGTGCCAGCAGGGGAGCGGGGGGGAACACCGGGGAGCTGTTTTTT
-	TRBV19	15	TRBJ1-2	TRBD1	CASSIGTGTNYGYTF	TGTGCCAGTAGTATAGGGACAGGGACTAACTATGGCTACACCTTC
-	TRBV5-6	19	TRBJ1-6	-	CASSLESTGFHSYNSPLHF	TGTGCCAGCAGCTTGGAGAGCACAGGGTTCCACTCCTATAATTCACCCCTCCACTTT
-	TRBV7-3	15	TRBJ2-1	TRBD2	CASSWGLALFNEQFF	TGTGCCAGCAGCTGGGGACTAGCCCTCTTCAATGAGCAGTTCTTC
medium-sized	TRBV6-4	14	TRBJ2-6	-	CASSESSGANVLTF	TGTGCCAGCAGTGAGAGCTCTGGGGCCAACGTCCTGACTTTC
-	TRBV10-3	14	TRBJ1-4	TRBD1	CAISSGTESQKLFF	TGTGCCATCAGTTCCGGGACAGAAAGCCAAAAACTGTTTTTT
-	TRBV7-3	14	TRBJ2-3	TRBD2	CASSAGLESDTQYF	TGTGCCAGCAGCGCGGGACTAGAGTCAGATACGCAGTATTTT
-	TRBV15	15	TRBJ2-7	TRBD1	CATSRLSGQPYEQYF	TGTGCCACCAGCAGACTGTCGGGACAGCCCTACGAGCAGTACTTC
-	TRBV5-1	15	TRBJ1-1	-	CASSWGDRSGTEAFF	TGCGCCAGCAGCTGGGGAGACAGGTCCGGCACTGAAGCTTTCTTT
-	TRBV9	14	TRBJ2-5	-	CASSVSFGEKTQYF	TGTGCCAGCAGCGTATCTTTCGGTGAAAAGACCCAGTACTTC
-	TRBV5-1	16	TRBJ2-1	TRBD2	CASSSGTLLAYNEQFF	TGCGCCAGCAGCAGCGGGACCCTCCTCGCCTACAATGAGCAGTTCTTC
-	TRBV6-2/TRBV6-3	12	TRBJ2-1	-	CASSYGVTGQFF	TGTGCCAGCAGTTACGGGGTGACAGGACAATTCTTC
-	TRBV11-3	12	TRBJ1-2	TRBD1	CASSRQGDGYTF	TGTGCCAGCAGTAGACAGGGGGACGGCTACACCTTC
-	TRBV11-2	15	TRBJ1-2	-	CASSSPRQWNYGYTF	TGTGCCAGCAGCTCTCCACGACAGTGGAACTATGGCTACACCTTC
-	TRBV5-6	16	TRBJ2-5	TRBD2	CASSFSGTSVQETQYF	TGTGCCAGCAGCTTTTCCGGGACTAGCGTCCAAGAGACCCAGTACTTC
-	TRBV7-2	14	TRBJ1-1	TRBD1	CASSLGGTGAEAFF	TGTGCCAGCAGCTTAGGGGGGACAGGGGCTGAAGCTTTCTTT
-	TRBV27	15	TRBJ1-2	-	CASSPITQGLYGYTF	TGTGCCAGCAGTCCTATAACACAGGGTCTCTATGGCTACACCTTC
-	TRBV5-6	16	TRBJ1-5	TRBD1	CASSQGGTGGNQPQHF	TGTGCCAGCAGCCAAGGCGGGACAGGGGGCAATCAGCCCCAGCATTTT
few	TRBV7-8	15	TRBJ2-2	TRBD1	CASSTRDSFTGELFF	TGTGCCAGCAGCACCCGGGACAGCTTCACCGGGGAGCTGTTTTTT
-	TRBV5-4	17	TRBJ2-7	-	CASSQGQPRPLAYEQYF	TGTGCCAGCAGCCAAGGACAGCCAAGACCTCTTGCCTACGAGCAGTACTTC
once	TRBV7-6	16	TRBJ2-5	-	CASSLGYRVGQETQYF	TGTGCCAGCAGCTTAGGGTACAGGGTTGGACAAGAGACCCAGTACTTC